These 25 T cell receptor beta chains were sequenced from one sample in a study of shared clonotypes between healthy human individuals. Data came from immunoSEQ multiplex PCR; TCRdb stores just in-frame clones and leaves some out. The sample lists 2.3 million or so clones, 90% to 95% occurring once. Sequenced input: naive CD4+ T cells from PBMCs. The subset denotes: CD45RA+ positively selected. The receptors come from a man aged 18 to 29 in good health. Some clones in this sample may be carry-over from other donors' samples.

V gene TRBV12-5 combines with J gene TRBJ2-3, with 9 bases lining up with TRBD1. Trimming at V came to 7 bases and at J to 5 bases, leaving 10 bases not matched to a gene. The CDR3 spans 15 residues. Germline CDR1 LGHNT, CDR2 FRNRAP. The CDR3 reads CASVPPTGGLDTQYF. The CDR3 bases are TGTGCTAGTGTCCCTCCGACAGGGGGTTTAGATACGCAGTATTTT.

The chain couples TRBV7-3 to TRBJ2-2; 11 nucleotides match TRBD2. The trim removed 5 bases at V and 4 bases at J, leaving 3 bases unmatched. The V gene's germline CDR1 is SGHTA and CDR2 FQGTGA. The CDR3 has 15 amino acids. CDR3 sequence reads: CASSLSGRGTGELFF. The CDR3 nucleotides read TGTGCCAGCAGCCTTAGCGGGAGGGGCACCGGGGAGCTGTTTTTT. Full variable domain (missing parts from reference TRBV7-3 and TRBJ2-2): GAGVSQTPSNKVTEKGKYVELRCDPISGHTALYWYRQSLGQGPEFLIYFQGTGAADDSGLPNDRFFAVRPEGSVSTLKIQRTERGDSAVYLCASSLSGRGTGELFFGEGSRLTVL.

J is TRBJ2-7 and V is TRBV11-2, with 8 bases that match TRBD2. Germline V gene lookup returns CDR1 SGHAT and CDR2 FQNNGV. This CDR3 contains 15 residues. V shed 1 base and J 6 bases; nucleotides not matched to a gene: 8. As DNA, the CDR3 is TGTGCCAGCAGCTTAGGAGGAGCGGGAGAGGGCGAGCAGTACTTC. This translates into CASSLGGAGEGEQYF.

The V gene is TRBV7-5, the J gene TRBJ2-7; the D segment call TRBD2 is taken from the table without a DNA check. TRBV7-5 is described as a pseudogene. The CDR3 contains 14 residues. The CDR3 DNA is TGTGTCAGAAGCCCCCCTCTTTACTCCTACGAGCAGTACTTC. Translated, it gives CVRSPPLYSYEQYF.

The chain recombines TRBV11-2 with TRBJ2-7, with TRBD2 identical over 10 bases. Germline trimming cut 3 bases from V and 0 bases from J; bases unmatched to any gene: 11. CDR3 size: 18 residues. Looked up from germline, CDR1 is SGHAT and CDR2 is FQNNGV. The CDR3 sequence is CASSLGGKASGSSYEQYF. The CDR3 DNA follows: TGTGCCAGCAGCTTGGGTGGTAAGGCTAGCGGGAGCTCCTACGAGCAGTACTTC. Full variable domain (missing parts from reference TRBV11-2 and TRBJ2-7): EAGVAQSPRYKIIEKRQSVAFWCNPISGHATLYWYQQILGQGPKLLIQFQNNGVVDDSQLPKDRFSAERLKGVDSTLKIQPAKLEDSAVYLCASSLGGKASGSSYEQYFGPGTRLTVT.

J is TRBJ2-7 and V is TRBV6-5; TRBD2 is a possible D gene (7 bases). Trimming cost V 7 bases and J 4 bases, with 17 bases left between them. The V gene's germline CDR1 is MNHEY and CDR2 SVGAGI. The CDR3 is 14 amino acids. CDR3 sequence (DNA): TGTGCCAGCACTCGGGGAGGGGGTCGGTACGAGCAGTACTTC. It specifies CASTRGGGRYEQYF.

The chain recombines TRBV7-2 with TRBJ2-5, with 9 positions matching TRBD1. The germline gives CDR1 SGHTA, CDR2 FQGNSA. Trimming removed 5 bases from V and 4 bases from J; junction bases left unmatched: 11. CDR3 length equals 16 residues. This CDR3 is CASSPIAGTGRETQYF. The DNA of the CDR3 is TGTGCCAGCAGCCCGATCGCCGGGACAGGGCGAGAGACCCAGTACTTC. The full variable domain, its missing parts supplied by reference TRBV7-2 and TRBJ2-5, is GAGVSQSPSNKVTEKGKDVELRCDPISGHTALYWYRQSLGQGLEFLIYFQGNSAPDKSGLPSDRFSAERTGGSVSTLTIQRTQQEDSAVYLCASSPIAGTGRETQYFGPGTRLLVL.

The CDR3 DNA follows: TGCGCCAGCAGCCTAAGGGTGGGGGAACCGCGACTTAACTATGGCTACACCTTC. It yields the protein CASSLRVGEPRLNYGYTF. This rearrangement joins TRBV4-1 to TRBJ1-2, with D possibly being TRBD1 (5 bases). V shed 4 bases and J shed 1 base, with 22 bases lying between them. CDR1 and CDR2 from the germline V gene are MGHRA and YSYEKL. This CDR3 is 18 amino acids long.

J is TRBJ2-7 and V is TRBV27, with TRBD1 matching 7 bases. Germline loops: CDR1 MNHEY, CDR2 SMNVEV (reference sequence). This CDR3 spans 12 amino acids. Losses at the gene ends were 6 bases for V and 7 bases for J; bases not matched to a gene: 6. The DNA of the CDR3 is TGTGCCAGCAGCCTGAGGGGGCGAGAGCAGTACTTC. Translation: CASSLRGREQYF.

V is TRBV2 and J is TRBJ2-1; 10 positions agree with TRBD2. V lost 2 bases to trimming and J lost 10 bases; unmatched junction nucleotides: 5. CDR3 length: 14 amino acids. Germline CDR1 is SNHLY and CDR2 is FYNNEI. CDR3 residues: CASSEPASGGEQFF. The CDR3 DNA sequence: TGTGCCAGCAGTGAACCGGCTAGCGGGGGCGAGCAGTTCTTC.

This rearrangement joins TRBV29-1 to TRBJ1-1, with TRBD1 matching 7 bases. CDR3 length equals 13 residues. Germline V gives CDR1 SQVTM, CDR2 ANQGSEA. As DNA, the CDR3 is TGCAGGGGTCAGTGGGGACAGACCACTGAAGCTTTCTTT. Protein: CRGQWGQTTEAFF.

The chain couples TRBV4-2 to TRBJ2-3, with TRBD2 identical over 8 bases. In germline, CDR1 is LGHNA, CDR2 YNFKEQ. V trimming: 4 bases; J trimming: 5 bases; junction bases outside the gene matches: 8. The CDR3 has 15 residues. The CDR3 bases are TGTGCCAGCAGCCCTCGGGAGGGTCAGGAAGATACGCAGTATTTT. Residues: CASSPREGQEDTQYF.

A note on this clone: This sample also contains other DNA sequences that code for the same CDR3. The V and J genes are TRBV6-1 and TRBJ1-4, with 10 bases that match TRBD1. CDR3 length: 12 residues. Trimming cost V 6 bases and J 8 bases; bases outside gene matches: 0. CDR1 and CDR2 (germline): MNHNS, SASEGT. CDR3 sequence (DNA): TGTGCCAGCAGGACAGGGGGCGAAAAACTGTTTTTT. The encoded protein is CASRTGGEKLFF.

The CDR3 loop reads CASSPIPDEQFF. CDR3 bases: TGCGCCAGCAGCCCGATTCCCGATGAGCAGTTCTTC. The genes are TRBV4-1 and TRBJ2-1, with D uncertain. The CDR3 sequence is 12 residues long. The germline CDR1 and CDR2 sequences are MGHRA and YSYEKL. With 4 bases removed from V and 8 bases from J, the gap between germline ends came to 9 bases.

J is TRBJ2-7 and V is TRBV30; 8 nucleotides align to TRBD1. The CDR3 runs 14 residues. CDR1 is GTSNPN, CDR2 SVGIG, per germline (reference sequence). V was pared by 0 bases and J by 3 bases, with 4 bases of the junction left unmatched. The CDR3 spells CAWSVRGQGYEQYF. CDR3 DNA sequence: TGTGCCTGGAGTGTACGTGGACAGGGCTACGAGCAGTACTTC.

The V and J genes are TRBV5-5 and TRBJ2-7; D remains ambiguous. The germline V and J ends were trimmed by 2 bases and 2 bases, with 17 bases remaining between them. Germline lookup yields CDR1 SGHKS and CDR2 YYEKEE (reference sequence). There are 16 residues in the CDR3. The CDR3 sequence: CASSFTAQTIPYEQYF. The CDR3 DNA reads TGTGCCAGCAGCTTTACTGCACAAACAATTCCCTACGAGCAGTACTTC.

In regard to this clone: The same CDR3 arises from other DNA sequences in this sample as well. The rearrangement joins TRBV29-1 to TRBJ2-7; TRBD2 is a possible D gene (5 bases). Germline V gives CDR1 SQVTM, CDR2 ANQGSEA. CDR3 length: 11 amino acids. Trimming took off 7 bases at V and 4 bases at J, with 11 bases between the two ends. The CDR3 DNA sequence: TGCAGCGCCCGGACTGCTTACGAGCAGTACTTC. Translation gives CSARTAYEQYF.

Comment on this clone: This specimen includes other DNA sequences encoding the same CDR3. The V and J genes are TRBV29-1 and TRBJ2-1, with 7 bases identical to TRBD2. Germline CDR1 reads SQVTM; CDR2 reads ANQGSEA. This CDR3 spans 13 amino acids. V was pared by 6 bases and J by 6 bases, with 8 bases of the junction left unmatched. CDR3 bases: TGCAGCGTGGGACGGACTAGTGGCAATGAGCAGTTCTTC. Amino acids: CSVGRTSGNEQFF.

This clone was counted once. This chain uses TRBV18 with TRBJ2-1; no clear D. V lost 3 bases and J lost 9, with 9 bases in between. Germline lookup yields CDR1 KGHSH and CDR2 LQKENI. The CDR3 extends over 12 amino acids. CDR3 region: CASSPQVVEQFF. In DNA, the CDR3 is TGTGCCAGCTCACCTCAGGTGGTTGAGCAGTTCTTC.

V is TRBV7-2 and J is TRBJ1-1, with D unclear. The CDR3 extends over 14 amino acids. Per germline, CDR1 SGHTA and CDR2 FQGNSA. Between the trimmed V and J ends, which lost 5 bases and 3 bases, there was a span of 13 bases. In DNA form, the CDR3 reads TGTGCCAGCAGCCTCCAGGTAGACTACACTGAAGCTTTCTTT. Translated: CASSLQVDYTEAFF.

CDR3 protein: CASSLVEYQETQYF. The DNA for the CDR3 is TGTGCCAGCAGCTTAGTAGAGTACCAAGAGACCCAGTACTTC. The rearrangement joins TRBV7-8 to TRBJ2-5; D is ambiguous. The CDR3 sequence is 14 residues long. Germline-derived CDR1 and CDR2 are SGHVS and FQNEAQ. The ends were cut back, 1 base at V and 0 bases at J, with 6 bases in the middle.

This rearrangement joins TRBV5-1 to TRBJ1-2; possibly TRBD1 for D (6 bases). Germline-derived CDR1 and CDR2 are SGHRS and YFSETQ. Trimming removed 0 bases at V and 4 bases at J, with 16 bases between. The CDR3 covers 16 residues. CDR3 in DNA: TGCGCCAGCAGCTTGGGGCAGGGGCTCTTCGGCTATGGCTACACCTTC. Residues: CASSLGQGLFGYGYTF.

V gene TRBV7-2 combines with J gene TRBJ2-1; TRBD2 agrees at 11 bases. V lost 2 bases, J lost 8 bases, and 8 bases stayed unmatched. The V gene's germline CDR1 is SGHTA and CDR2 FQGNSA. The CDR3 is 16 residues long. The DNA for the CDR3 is TGTGCCAGCAGCTTAAGTCCGACTAGCGGGATTGATGAGCAGTTCTTC. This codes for CASSLSPTSGIDEQFF. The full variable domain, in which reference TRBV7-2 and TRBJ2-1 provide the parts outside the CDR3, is GAGVSQSPSNKVTEKGKDVELRCDPISGHTALYWYRQSLGQGLEFLIYFQGNSAPDKSGLPSDRFSAERTGGSVSTLTIQRTQQEDSAVYLCASSLSPTSGIDEQFFGPGTRLTVL.

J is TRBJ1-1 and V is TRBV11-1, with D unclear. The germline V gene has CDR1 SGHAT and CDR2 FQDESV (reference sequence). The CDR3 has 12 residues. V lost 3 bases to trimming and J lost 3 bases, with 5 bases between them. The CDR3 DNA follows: TGTGCCAGCAGCTTGTCCGACACTGAAGCTTTCTTT. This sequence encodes CASSLSDTEAFF.

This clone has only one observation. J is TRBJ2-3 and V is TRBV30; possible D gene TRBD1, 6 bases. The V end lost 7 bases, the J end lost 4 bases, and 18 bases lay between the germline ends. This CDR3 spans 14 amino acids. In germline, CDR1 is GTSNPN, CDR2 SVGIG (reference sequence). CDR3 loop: CASTGRAGADTQYF. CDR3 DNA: TGTGCCTCGACGGGGCGGGCAGGGGCAGATACGCAGTATTTT.